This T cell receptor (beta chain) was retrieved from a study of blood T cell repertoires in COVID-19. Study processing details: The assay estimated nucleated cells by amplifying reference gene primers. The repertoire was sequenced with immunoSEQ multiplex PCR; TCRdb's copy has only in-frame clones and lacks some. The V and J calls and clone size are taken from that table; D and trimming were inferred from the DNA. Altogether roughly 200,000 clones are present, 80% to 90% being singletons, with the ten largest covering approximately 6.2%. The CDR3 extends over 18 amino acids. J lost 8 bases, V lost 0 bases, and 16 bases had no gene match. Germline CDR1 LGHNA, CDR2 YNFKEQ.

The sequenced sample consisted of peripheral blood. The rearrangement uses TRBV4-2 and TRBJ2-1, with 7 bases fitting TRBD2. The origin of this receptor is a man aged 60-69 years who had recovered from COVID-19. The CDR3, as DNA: TGTGCCAGCAGCCAAGACTATAGGCGGCTAGCGGCAGGCTATGAGCAGTTCTTC. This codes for CASSQDYRRLAAGYEQFF.